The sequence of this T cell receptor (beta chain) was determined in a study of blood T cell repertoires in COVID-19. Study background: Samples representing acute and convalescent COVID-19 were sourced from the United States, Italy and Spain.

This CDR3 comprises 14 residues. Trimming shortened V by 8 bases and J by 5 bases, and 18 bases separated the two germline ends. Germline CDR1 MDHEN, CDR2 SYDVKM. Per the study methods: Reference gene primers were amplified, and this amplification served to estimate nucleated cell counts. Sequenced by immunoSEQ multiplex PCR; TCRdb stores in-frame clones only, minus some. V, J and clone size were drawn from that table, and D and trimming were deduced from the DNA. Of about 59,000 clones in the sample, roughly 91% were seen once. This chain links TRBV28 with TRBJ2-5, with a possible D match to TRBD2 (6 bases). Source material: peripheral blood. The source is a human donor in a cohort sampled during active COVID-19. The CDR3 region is CASRRRGVRETQYF. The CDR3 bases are TGTGCCAGCCGCCGCCGCGGGGTACGTGAGACCCAGTACTTC.